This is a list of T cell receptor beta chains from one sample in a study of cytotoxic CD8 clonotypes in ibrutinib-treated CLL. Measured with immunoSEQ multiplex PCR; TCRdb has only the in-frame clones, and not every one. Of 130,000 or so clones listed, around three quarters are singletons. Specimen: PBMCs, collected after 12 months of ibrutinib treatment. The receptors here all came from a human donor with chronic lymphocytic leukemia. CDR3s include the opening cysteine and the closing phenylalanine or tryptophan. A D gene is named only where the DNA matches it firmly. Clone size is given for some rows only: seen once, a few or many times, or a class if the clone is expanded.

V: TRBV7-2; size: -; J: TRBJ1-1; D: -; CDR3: CATKGTSSAEAFF; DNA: TGTGCCACCAAAGGGACTTCCTCCGCTGAAGCTTTCTTT
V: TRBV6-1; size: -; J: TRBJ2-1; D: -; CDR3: CASSEMAVSSYNEQFF; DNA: TGTGCCAGCAGTGAAATGGCGGTTAGCTCCTACAATGAGCAGTTCTTC
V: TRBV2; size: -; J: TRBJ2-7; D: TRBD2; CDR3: CASNPLAGENYEQYF; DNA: TGTGCCAGCAATCCTCTAGCGGGGGAAAACTACGAGCAGTACTTC
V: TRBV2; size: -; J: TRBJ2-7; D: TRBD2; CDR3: CASRVTSGTPYEQYF; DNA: TGTGCCAGCAGGGTGACTAGCGGGACGCCCTACGAGCAGTACTTC
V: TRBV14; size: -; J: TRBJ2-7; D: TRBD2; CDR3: CASSQASGRASEQYF; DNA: TGTGCCAGCAGCCAAGCTAGCGGGAGGGCCTCCGAGCAGTACTTC
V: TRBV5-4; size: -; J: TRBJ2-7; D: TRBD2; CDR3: CASRPGTSGSLYEQYF; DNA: TGTGCCAGCAGGCCCGGGACTAGCGGGAGTTTGTACGAGCAGTACTTC
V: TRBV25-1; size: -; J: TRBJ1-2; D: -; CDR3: CASSRGLNYGYTF; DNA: TGTGCCAGCTCCCGGGGCCTAAACTATGGCTACACCTTC
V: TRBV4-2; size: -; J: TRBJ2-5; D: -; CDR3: CASSLGQQETQYF; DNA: TGTGCCAGCAGCCTCGGACAGCAAGAGACCCAGTACTTC
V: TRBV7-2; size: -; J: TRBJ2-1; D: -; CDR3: CASKRRGIGGVKGNEQFF; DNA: TGTGCCAGTAAACGACGGGGCATTGGGGGAGTAAAGGGCAATGAGCAGTTCTTC
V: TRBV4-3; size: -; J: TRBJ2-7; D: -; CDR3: CASSLGWRAYEQYF; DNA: TGCGCCAGCAGCCTAGGGTGGAGGGCCTACGAGCAGTACTTC
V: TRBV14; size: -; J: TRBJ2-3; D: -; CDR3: CASSQVHMPDTQYF; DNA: TGTGCCAGCAGCCAAGTTCACATGCCAGATACGCAGTATTTT
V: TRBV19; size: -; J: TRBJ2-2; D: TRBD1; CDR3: CASSRGTGNTGELFF; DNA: TGTGCCAGTAGTAGAGGGACAGGGAACACCGGGGAGCTGTTTTTT
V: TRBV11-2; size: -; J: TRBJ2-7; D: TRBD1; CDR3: CASSLGQGLSYEQYF; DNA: TGTGCCAGCAGCTTAGGACAGGGGCTCTCCTACGAGCAGTACTTC
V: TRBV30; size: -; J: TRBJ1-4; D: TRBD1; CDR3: CAWSVTRGQGPTNEKLFF; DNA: TGTGCCTGGAGTGTCACTAGGGGGCAGGGCCCAACTAATGAAAAACTGTTTTTT
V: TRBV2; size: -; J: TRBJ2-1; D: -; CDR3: CASVGLIRDNEQFF; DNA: TGTGCCAGCGTAGGACTTATAAGAGACAATGAGCAGTTCTTC
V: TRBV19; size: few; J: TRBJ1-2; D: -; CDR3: CASSQSRTEYGYTF; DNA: TGTGCCAGTAGTCAAAGTCGGACAGAGTATGGCTACACCTTC
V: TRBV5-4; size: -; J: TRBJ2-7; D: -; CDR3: CASSFEGRRQYF; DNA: TGTGCCAGCAGCTTTGAGGGCCGCCGGCAGTACTTC
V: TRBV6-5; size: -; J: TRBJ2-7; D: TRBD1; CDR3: CASRRGTGAEQYF; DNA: TGTGCCAGCAGGCGAGGGACAGGGGCCGAGCAGTACTTC
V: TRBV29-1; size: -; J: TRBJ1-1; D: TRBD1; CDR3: CSVERDRGEAFF; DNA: TGCAGCGTTGAACGGGACAGGGGGGAAGCTTTCTTT
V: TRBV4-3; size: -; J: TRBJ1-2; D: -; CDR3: CASRLQGGYGYTF; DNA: TGCGCCAGCAGGCTACAGGGTGGCTATGGCTACACCTTC
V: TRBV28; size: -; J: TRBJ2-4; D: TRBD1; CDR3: CASSQTGAAKNIQYF; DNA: TGTGCCAGCAGTCAGACAGGGGCGGCCAAAAACATTCAGTACTTC
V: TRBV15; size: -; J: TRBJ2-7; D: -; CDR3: CATSGTSPNEQYF; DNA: TGTGCCACCAGCGGAACTAGTCCGAACGAGCAGTACTTC
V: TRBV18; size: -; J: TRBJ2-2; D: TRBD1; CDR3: CASSLGTANTGELFF; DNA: TGTGCCAGCTCACTTGGGACAGCGAACACCGGGGAGCTGTTTTTT
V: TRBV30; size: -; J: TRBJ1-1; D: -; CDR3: CAWSQDMNTEAFF; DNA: TGTGCCTGGAGTCAGGACATGAACACTGAAGCTTTCTTT
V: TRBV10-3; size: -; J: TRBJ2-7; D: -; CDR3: CAISLRNSYEQYF; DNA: TGTGCCATCAGTCTGCGGAACTCCTACGAGCAGTACTTC
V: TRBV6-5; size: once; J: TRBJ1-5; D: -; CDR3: CASSLRDQQPQHF; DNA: TGTGCCAGCAGTCTCAGGGACCAACAGCCCCAGCATTTT
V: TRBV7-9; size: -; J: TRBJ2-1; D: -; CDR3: CASSSVRGRFNEQFF; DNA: TGTGCCAGCAGCTCGGTGAGGGGAAGGTTCAATGAGCAGTTCTTC
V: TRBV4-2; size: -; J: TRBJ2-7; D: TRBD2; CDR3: CASSHASGSSEQYF; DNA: TGTGCCAGCAGCCACGCGAGCGGGAGTTCCGAGCAGTACTTC
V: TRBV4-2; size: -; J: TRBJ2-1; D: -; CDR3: CASSHDSAEQFF; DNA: TGTGCCAGCAGCCACGACAGCGCTGAGCAGTTCTTC
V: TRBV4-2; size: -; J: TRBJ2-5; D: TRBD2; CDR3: CASSQESPTSRETQYF; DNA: TGTGCCAGCAGCCAAGAGAGCCCGACTAGCCGAGAGACCCAGTACTTC
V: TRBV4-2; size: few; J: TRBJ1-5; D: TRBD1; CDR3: CASSQNRGYSNQPQHF; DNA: TGTGCCAGCAGCCAAAACAGGGGATATAGCAATCAGCCCCAGCATTTT
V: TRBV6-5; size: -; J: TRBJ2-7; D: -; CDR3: CASSILPGSSYEQYF; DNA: TGTGCCAGCAGCATACTCCCAGGGAGCTCCTACGAGCAGTACTTC